This T cell receptor (beta chain) was recorded in a study of blood T cell repertoires in COVID-19. TCRdb's copy holds only in-frame clones and misses some; the assay was immunoSEQ multiplex PCR. Of 53,000 or so clones listed, 85% to 95% are singletons. Material for sequencing was peripheral blood. The sequence came from a human donor in a cohort sampled during active COVID-19.

The CDR3 region is CAASSGGRSQTQYF. The CDR3 DNA follows: TGTGCCGCCTCGTCCGGGGGTCGATCTCAAACCCAGTACTTC. V gene TRBV6-5 combines with J gene TRBJ2-5, with D maybe TRBD2 (6 bases). V was shortened by 11 bases and J by 8 bases, with 24 bases between the two germline ends. This CDR3 spans 14 amino acids. CDR1 is MNHEY, CDR2 SVGAGI, per germline.